These 4 T cell receptor beta chains share one sample of origin, sequenced in a study of cytomegalovirus exposure and HLA in healthy donors. 13 Jbeta primers and 60 Vbeta primers were used for the PCR. Profiled with immunoSEQ multiplex PCR; TCRdb holds only in-frame clones, not every one. This sample has roughly 120,000 clones, with around three quarters found just once. The sample consisted of PBMCs. These receptors all stem from a woman between 25 and 40 years old in good health and CMV-seronegative.

The gene calls are TRBV6-5 and TRBJ1-3, with TRBD1 matching 7 bases. Losses at the gene ends were 4 bases for V and 0 bases for J; bases not matched to a gene: 6. The germline CDR1 and CDR2 sequences are MNHEY and SVGAGI. This CDR3 has 16 amino acids. The DNA of the CDR3 is TGTGCCAGCAGTTTGACAGGGCGCGCCTCTGGAAACACCATATATTTT. Residues: CASSLTGRASGNTIYF.

This rearrangement joins TRBV5-6 to TRBJ1-1, with D uncertain. CDR3 length equals 13 residues. Trimming took off 4 bases at V and 6 bases at J, with 13 bases between the two ends. Germline CDR1 SGHDT, CDR2 YYEEEE. CDR3 amino acids: CASSPAADPEAFF. The CDR3 bases are TGTGCCAGCAGCCCCGCAGCGGATCCTGAAGCTTTCTTT.

This clone was seen only a few times. The rearrangement links TRBV6-1 to TRBJ2-1, with 11 bases that match TRBD2. CDR1 is MNHNS, CDR2 SASEGT, per germline. The length of the CDR3 is 15 residues. The V gene end was trimmed by 2 bases and the J gene end by 9 bases; junction bases not matched to a gene: 6. CDR3 DNA sequence: TGTGCCAGCAGTGAAAGTCTAGCGGGGGGCGCTGAGCAGTTCTTC. Amino acid sequence: CASSESLAGGAEQFF.

J is TRBJ2-1 and V is TRBV5-1, with no clear D. The CDR3 runs to 15 residues. Trimming took 0 bases from V and 6 from J, leaving 13 bases between them. Germline CDR1 reads SGHRS; CDR2 reads YFSETQ. CDR3: CASSLAGLAVNEQFF. The CDR3 nucleotides are TGCGCCAGCAGCTTGGCCGGTTTAGCCGTCAATGAGCAGTTCTTC.